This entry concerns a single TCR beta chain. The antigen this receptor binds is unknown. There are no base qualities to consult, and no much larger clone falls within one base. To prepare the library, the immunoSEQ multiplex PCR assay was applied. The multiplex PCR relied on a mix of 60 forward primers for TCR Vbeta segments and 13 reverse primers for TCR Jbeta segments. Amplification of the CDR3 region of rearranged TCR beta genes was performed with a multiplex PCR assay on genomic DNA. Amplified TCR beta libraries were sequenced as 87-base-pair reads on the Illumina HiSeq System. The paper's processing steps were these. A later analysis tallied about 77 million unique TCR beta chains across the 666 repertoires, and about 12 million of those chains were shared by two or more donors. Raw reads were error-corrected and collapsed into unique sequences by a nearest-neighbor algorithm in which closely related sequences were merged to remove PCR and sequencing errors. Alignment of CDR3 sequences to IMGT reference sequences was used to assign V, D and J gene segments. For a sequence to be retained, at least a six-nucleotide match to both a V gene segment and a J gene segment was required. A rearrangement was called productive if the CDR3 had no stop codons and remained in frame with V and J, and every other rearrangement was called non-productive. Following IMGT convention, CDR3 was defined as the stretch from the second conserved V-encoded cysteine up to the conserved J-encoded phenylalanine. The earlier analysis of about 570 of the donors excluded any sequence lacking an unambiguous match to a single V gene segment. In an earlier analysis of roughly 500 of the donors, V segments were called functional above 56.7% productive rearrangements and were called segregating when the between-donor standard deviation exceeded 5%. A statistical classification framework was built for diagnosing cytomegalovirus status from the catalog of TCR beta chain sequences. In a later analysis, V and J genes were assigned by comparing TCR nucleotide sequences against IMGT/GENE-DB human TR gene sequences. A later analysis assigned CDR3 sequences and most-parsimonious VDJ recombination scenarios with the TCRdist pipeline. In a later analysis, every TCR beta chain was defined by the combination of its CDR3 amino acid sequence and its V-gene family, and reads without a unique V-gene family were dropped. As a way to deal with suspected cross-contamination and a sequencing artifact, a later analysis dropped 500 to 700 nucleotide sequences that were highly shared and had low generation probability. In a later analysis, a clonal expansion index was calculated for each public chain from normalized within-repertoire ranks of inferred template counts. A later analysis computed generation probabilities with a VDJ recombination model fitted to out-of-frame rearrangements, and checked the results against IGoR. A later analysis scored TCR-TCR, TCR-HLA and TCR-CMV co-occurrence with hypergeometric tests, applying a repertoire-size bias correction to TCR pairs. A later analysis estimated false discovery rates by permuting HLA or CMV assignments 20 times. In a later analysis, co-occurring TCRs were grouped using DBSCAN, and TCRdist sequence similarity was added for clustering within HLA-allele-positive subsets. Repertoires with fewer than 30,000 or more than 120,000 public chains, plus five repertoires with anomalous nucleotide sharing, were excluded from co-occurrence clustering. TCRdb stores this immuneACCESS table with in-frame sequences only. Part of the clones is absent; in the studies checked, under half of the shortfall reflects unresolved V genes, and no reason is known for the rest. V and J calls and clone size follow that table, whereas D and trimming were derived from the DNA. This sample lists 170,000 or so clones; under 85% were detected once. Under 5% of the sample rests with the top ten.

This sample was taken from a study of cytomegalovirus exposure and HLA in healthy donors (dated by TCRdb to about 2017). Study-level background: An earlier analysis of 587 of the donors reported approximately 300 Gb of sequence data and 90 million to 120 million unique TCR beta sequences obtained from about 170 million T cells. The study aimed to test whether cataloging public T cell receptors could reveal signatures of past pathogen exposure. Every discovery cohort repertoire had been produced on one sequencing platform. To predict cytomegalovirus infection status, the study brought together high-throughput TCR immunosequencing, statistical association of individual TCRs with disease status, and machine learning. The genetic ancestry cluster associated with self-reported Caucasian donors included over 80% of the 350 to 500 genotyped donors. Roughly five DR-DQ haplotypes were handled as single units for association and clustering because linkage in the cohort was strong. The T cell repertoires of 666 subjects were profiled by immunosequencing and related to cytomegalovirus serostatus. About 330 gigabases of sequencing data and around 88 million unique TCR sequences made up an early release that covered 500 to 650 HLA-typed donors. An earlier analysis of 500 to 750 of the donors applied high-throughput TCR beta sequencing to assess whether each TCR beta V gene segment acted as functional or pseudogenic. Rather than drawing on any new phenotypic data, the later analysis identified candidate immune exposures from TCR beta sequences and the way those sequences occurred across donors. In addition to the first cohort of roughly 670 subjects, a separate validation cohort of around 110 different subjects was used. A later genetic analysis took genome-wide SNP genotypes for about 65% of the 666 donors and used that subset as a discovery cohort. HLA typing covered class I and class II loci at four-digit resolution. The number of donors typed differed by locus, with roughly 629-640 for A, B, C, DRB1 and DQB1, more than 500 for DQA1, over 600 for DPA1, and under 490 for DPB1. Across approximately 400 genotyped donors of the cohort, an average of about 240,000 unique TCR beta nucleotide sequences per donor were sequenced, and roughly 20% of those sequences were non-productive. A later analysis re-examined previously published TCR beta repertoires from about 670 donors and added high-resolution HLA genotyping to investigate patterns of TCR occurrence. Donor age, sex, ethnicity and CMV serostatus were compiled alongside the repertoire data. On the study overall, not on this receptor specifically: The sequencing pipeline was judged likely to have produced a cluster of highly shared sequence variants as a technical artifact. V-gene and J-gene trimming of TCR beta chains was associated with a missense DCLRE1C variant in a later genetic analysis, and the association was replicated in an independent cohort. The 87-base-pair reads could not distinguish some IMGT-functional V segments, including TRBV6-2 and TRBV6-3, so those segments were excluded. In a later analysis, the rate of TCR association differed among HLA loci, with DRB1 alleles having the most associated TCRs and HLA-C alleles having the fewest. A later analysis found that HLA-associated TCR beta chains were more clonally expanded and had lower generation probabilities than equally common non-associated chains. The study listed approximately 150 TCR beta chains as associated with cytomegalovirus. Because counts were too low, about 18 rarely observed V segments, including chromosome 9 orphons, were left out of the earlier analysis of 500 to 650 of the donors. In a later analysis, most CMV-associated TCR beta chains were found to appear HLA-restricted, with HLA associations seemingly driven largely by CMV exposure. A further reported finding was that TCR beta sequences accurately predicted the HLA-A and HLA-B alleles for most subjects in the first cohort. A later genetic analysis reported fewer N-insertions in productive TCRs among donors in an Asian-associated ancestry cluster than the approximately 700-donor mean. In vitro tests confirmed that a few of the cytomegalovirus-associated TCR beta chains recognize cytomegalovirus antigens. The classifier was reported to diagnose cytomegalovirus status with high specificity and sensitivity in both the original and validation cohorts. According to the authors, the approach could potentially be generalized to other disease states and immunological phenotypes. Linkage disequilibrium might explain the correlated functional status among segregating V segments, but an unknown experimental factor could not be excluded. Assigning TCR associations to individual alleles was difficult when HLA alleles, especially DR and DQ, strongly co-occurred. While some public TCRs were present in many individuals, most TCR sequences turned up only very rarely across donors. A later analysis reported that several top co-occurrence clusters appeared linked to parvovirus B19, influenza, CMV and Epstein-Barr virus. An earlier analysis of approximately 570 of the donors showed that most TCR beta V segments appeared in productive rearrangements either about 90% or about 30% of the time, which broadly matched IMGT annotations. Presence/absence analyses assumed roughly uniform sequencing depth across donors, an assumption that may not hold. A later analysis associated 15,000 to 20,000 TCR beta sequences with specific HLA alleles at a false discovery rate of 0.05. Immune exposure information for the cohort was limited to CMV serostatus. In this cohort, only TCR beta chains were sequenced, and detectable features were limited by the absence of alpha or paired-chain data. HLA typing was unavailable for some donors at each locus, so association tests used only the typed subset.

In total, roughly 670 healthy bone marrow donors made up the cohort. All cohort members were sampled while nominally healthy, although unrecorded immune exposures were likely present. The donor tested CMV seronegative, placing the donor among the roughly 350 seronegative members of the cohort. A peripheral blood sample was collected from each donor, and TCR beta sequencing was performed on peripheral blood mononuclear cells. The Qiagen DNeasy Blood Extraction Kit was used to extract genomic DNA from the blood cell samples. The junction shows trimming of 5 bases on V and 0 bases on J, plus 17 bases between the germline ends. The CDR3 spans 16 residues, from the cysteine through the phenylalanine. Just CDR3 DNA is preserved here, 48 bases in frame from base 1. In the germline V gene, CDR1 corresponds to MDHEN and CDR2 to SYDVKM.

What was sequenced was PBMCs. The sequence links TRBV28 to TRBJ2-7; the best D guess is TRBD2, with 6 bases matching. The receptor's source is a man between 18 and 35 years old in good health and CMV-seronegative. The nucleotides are TGTGCCAGCAGTCAGTTGACTAGACCGAACTCCTACGAGCAGTACTTC. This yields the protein CASSQLTRPNSYEQYF.